Listed here is a single T cell receptor (beta chain). The antigen is not known. The CDR3 sequence is 18 residues long. CDR1 and CDR2 (germline): SEHNR, FQNEAQ (reference sequence). Unmatched junction bases numbered 11, after V lost 5 bases and J lost 2 bases. Amplified regions were TCR beta CDR3 sequences from RNA transcripts. During a first-round RT-PCR of the TCR CDR3, the HTBI primer set was used. In TCRdb, the multiplex PCR reads were re-called with MiXCR into one record per CDR3 protein. This table holds a few hundred thousand distinct CDR3 sequences, about 15% found once. The sample is drawn from a study of T cells in Graves' hyperthyroidism and ophthalmopathy. At the level of the study: Once the initial diagnosis was made, peripheral blood was obtained before any treatment. Study results and caveats: Ophthalmopathy got predicted by the model a median around 6.6 months before its onset.

Patients showing uncontrolled infection, other autoimmune disease, pregnancy or lactation were ineligible. The TCR was taken from a woman aged 25 to 45 with Graves' hyperthyroidism. Input material: blood. The V and J genes are TRBV7-9 and TRBJ2-1, with 11 nucleotides matching TRBD1. The chain's CDR3 is CASSPWTGGVFTYNEQFF. The CDR3 nucleotides read TGTGCCAGCAGCCCATGGACAGGGGGCGTCTTCACCTACAATGAGCAGTTCTTC.